The entry below gives a single T cell receptor beta chain sequence along with its context. Its antigen is still unknown. These data are taken from a study of cytomegalovirus exposure and HLA in healthy donors. For the study at large: A later analysis reported the approximately 120 validation repertoires used the same platform as the approximately 670 first-cohort repertoires. Points from the study as a whole: The study found most TCR sequences rare, yet found some public TCRs in many donors. A subsequent analysis found that TCR clusters from the first cohort also tended to co-occur in the roughly 120 validation repertoires, with less than 95% of cluster scores above 0. Specificity of three CMV-associated chains for CMV antigens was verified in vitro.

Sequenced by immunoSEQ multiplex PCR; TCRdb stores in-frame clones only, minus some. The sample yields fewer than 100,000 clones, roughly 88% seen once. V dropped 8 bases and J dropped 4; count of bases not matched to a gene: 13. CDR3 length equals 15 residues. Germline CDR1 reads MNHEY; CDR2 reads SVGAGI. Sequenced input: PBMCs. The sequence was collected from a man younger than 40 in good health and CMV-seronegative. The V and J genes are TRBV6-5 and TRBJ2-5; 7 bases match TRBD1. DNA for the CDR3: TGTGCCAGCGCTACGAGGGGACAGCCTGGAGAGACCCAGTACTTC. Residues: CASATRGQPGETQYF.